Presented here are 18 T cell receptor beta chains from one specimen sequenced in a study of tumor-infiltrating T cells and Merkel cell polyomavirus. Study-wide context: The T cells studied were KLL-specific CD8+ cells against Merkel polyomavirus.

Every patient's tumor was robustly positive for Merkel cell polyomavirus Large T antigen on immunohistochemistry. Generated by immunoSEQ multiplex PCR, the TCRdb table keeps only in-frame clones and is missing some. The sample consists of about 3,000 clones, around four fifths of them appearing once. The specimen sequenced was tumor tissue. Every receptor here comes from a man aged 50 or older with Merkel cell carcinoma.

The DNA of the CDR3 is TGCGCCAGCGGTGGACAGGGAAGCGATGAGCAGTTCTTC. Its protein product is CASGGQGSDEQFF. V is TRBV5-1 and J is TRBJ2-1, with 8 bases aligning to TRBD1. The J segment lost 8 bases and the V segment lost 7 bases, leaving 8 bases of the junction unmatched. The length of the CDR3 is 13 residues. From germline, CDR1 is SGHRS and CDR2 YFSETQ.

The J gene is TRBJ1-5, the V gene TRBV6-7; 11 nucleotides align to TRBD1. TRBV6-7 is classed as an ORF, of uncertain function. The CDR3 sequence is 18 residues long. V was clipped by 6 bases and J by 4 bases; unmatched bases: 14. CDR3 sequence reads: CASSPGQGATPRNQPQHF. As DNA, the CDR3 is TGTGCCAGCAGCCCTGGACAGGGGGCGACCCCAAGAAATCAGCCCCAGCATTTT.

The chain employs TRBV7-9 and TRBJ1-2; 7 positions agree with TRBD1. The CDR3 runs to 15 residues. V trimming: 6 bases; J trimming: 3 bases; junction bases outside the gene matches: 10. The V gene's germline CDR1 is SEHNR and CDR2 FQNEAQ (reference sequence). The CDR3 region is CASRESTGLDYGYTF. DNA of the CDR3: TGTGCCAGCAGGGAATCGACAGGGCTTGACTATGGCTACACCTTC.

The rearrangement joins TRBV7-2 to TRBJ2-2, with D possibly being TRBD2 (6 bases). The CDR3 consists of 15 residues. The germline V and J ends were trimmed by 0 bases and 6 bases, with 11 bases remaining between them. Germline assignment: CDR1 SGHTA and CDR2 FQGNSA. The CDR3 region has the DNA TGTGCCAGCAGCTTAGCCGGGACTTACCCCGGGGAGCTGTTTTTT. Translating it yields CASSLAGTYPGELFF. Drawing the rest from reference TRBV7-2 and TRBJ2-2, the complete variable domain is GAGVSQSPSNKVTEKGKDVELRCDPISGHTALYWYRQSLGQGLEFLIYFQGNSAPDKSGLPSDRFSAERTGGSVSTLTIQRTQQEDSAVYLCASSLAGTYPGELFFGEGSRLTVL.

The rearrangement joins TRBV7-9 to TRBJ2-6, with D possibly being TRBD1 (7 bases). V lost 5 bases and J lost 2, with 16 bases in between. This CDR3 spans 17 amino acids. The germline V gene encodes CDR1 SEHNR and CDR2 FQNEAQ (reference sequence). The CDR3 region is CASSAPTGRTGANVLTF. The CDR3 DNA follows: TGTGCCAGCAGCGCCCCGACAGGGAGGACTGGGGCCAACGTCCTGACTTTC. The variable domain in full, with the rest retrieved from reference TRBV7-9 and TRBJ2-6, is DTGVSQNPRHKITKRGQNVTFRCDPISEHNRLYWYRQTLGQGPEFLTYFQNEAQLEKSRLLSDRFSAERPKGSFSTLEIQRTEQGDSAMYLCASSAPTGRTGANVLTFGAGSRLTVL.

This clone showed up just once. The chain uses TRBV7-8 and TRBJ2-5, with 10 bases identical to TRBD2. The germline V gene has CDR1 SGHVS and CDR2 FQNEAQ. The CDR3 extends over 15 amino acids. The V gene end was trimmed by 5 bases and the J gene end by 2 bases; junction bases not matched to a gene: 5. CDR3 DNA: TGTGCCAGCAGCCCGGGACTAGCGATACAAGAGACCCAGTACTTC. Encoded protein: CASSPGLAIQETQYF.

The rearrangement links TRBV19 to TRBJ1-5; D is unresolved. Trimming shortened V by 1 base and J by 7 bases, and 8 bases separated the two germline ends. The CDR3 runs 13 residues. Germline-derived CDR1 and CDR2 are LNHDA and SQIVND (reference sequence). CDR3 sequence: CASSIGSAQPQHF. As DNA, the CDR3 is TGTGCCAGTAGTATAGGCAGTGCCCAGCCCCAGCATTTT.

This rearrangement joins TRBV5-1 to TRBJ1-2; 9 bases fit TRBD1. Trimming took 4 bases from V and 5 from J; bases not matched to a gene: 6. This CDR3 is 14 amino acids long. Germline CDR1 is SGHRS and CDR2 is YFSETQ. The CDR3 loop is CASSHPGQGYGYTF. CDR3 nucleotides: TGCGCCAGCAGCCATCCGGGACAGGGTTATGGCTACACCTTC.

This chain joins TRBV11-2 and TRBJ1-4, with a tentative D call TRBD1 (5 bases). Germline values: CDR1 SGHAT, CDR2 FQNNGV. The CDR3 has 14 amino acids. Trimming cost V 5 bases and J 1 base, with 8 bases left between them. The CDR3 sequence is CASSAGKTNEKLFF. The CDR3 nucleotides are TGTGCCAGCAGCGCAGGGAAAACTAATGAAAAACTGTTTTTT. The entire variable domain, with the rest obtained from reference TRBV11-2 and TRBJ1-4, is as follows: EAGVAQSPRYKIIEKRQSVAFWCNPISGHATLYWYQQILGQGPKLLIQFQNNGVVDDSQLPKDRFSAERLKGVDSTLKIQPAKLEDSAVYLCASSAGKTNEKLFFGSGTQLSVL.

This clone appeared a few times. V and J are TRBV6-1 and TRBJ1-1, with 8 bases aligning to TRBD1. CDR3 length equals 15 residues. V lost 4 bases and J lost 1; bases outside the gene matches: 5. Germline V gene lookup returns CDR1 MNHNS and CDR2 SASEGT. As DNA, the CDR3 is TGTGCCAGCAGTGCTACCGGGACAGGGAACACTGAAGCTTTCTTT. It translates to CASSATGTGNTEAFF.

This sequence joins TRBV7-9 and TRBJ2-5; a weak D match, TRBD2 (6 bases). Per the germline V gene, CDR1 is SEHNR and CDR2 is FQNEAQ (reference sequence). The CDR3 covers 19 residues. The V and J ends lost 5 bases and 4 bases respectively, with 29 bases between them. CDR3 DNA: TGTGCCAGCAGCCTCCGAAAGATGCGGGTGACTAGTTTCCGAGAGACCCAGTACTTC. Its protein is CASSLRKMRVTSFRETQYF.

The CDR3 DNA reads TGTGCCAGCAGCGTAGCGGGGACAGGGCTCTCAAAACTGTTTTTT. It yields the protein CASSVAGTGLSKLFF. The chain carries TRBV9 and TRBJ1-4; the match to TRBD1 covers 9 bases. Germline CDR1 SGDLS, CDR2 YYNGEE. CDR3 length: 15 residues. J was trimmed by 10 bases and V by 0 bases; bases with no gene match: 7.

This chain connects TRBV5-6 to TRBJ2-5; D possibly corresponds to TRBD2 (5 bases). In germline, CDR1 is SGHDT, CDR2 YYEEEE. V dropped 4 bases and J dropped 3 bases, with 10 bases sitting between them. This CDR3 contains 13 residues. The CDR3, as DNA: TGTGCCAGCAGCCCCGGGGTGGAAGAGACCCAGTACTTC. Encoded protein: CASSPGVEETQYF.

In its sample, this clone was seen a few times. The V gene is TRBV5-1, the J gene TRBJ1-6; the match to TRBD1 covers 7 bases. Per the germline V gene, CDR1 is SGHRS and CDR2 is YFSETQ. The trim removed 0 bases at V and 5 bases at J, leaving 2 bases unmatched. The CDR3 contains 15 residues. CDR3 residues: CASSLGGTDNSPLHF. CDR3 nucleotides: TGCGCCAGCAGCTTGGGGGGGACAGATAATTCACCCCTCCACTTT.

The chain joins TRBV11-2 to TRBJ2-5; 8 bases agree with TRBD1. The CDR3 sequence is 16 residues long. Germline V gives CDR1 SGHAT, CDR2 FQNNGV. Trimming at V came to 3 bases and at J to 0 bases, leaving 6 bases not matched to a gene. CDR3 in DNA: TGTGCCAGCAGCTTGACCCCGGGACAGGACCAAGAGACCCAGTACTTC. Encoded protein: CASSLTPGQDQETQYF.

In its sample, this clone was seen once. J is TRBJ2-7 and V is TRBV28, with D possibly matching TRBD1 (6 bases). The CDR3 is 16 residues long. Germline assignment: CDR1 MDHEN and CDR2 SYDVKM. V lost 6 bases to trimming and J lost 2 bases, with 20 bases between them. The CDR3: CASSDLTGSIAYEQYF. In DNA form, the CDR3 reads TGTGCCAGCAGCGACCTCACAGGGTCCATCGCCTACGAGCAGTACTTC.

The rearrangement uses TRBV5-1 and TRBJ2-2; 8 bases map to TRBD1. V dropped 3 bases and J dropped 3; count of bases not matched to a gene: 4. Germline CDR1 reads SGHRS; CDR2 reads YFSETQ. The CDR3 sequence is 15 residues long. The CDR3 DNA reads as TGCGCCAGCAGCTCGTCGACAGGGGACACCGGGGAGCTGTTTTTT. As protein: CASSSSTGDTGELFF.

This clone was observed a few times. J is TRBJ1-6 and V is TRBV4-1; D not resolved. The CDR3 runs to 15 residues. CDR1 is MGHRA, CDR2 YSYEKL, per germline. Trimming shortened V by 4 bases and J by 5 bases, and 12 bases separated the two germline ends. DNA for the CDR3: TGCGCCAGCAGCCGCTCCGCGCAGGATAATTCACCCCTCCACTTT. Translation gives CASSRSAQDNSPLHF.